This T cell receptor beta chain derives from a study of blood T cells in healthy people across ages (dated by TCRdb to between 2014 and 2017). At the level of the whole study: In model experiments, template switching captured roughly one uniquely barcoded TCR beta cDNA molecule for every two T cells. The study measured age-related changes in TCR beta repertoire diversity using deep sequencing normalized with unique cDNA molecular identifiers. Four age groups were formed from the donors: young (average roughly 15 years), middle-aged (roughly 38), aged (roughly 59) and long-lived (roughly 88). To avoid experimental bias, donors of different ages were randomly spread across the sequencing lanes. Using the same blood draw, the study looked at two additional independent replicas of 1 million unique cDNA reads for two donors, one aged 18 to 30 and the other aged 80 or older. Paper-wide results and their limitations: The long-lived group showed more naive CD4+ T cells, fewer expanded clones and increased TCR diversity than the aged group, suggesting age selection. Estimates of total diversity based on one million sequenced T cells were regarded as lower bounds and as underestimates. The CMV infection status of donors was not known, potentially confounding age-related changes in expanded clonotypes. Conclusive comparison of naive and antigen-experienced compartments was prevented by the profiling of bulk unsorted PBMCs. A strong correlation was found between observed TCR beta diversity and the percentage of naive T cells measured by flow cytometry. Observed TCR beta diversity per million T cells fell roughly linearly with age, and a significant reduction was already apparent by age around 40.

The library was produced with 5' RACE. For sequencing, an Illumina HiSeq 2500 was employed. A second PCR of roughly 7 to 11 cycles was performed with a sample-barcoded 5' primer and a J-beta primer mix. Each TCR beta cDNA molecule received a unique molecular identifier from a template-switch 5' adaptor carrying 12 random nucleotides. At least 3 million CDR3-containing paired-end reads were obtained from each sample. All of the RNA was converted into first-strand cDNA using the Mint cDNA synthesis kit, with a TRBC-specific oligonucleotide serving as the primer. Following uracil-DNA glycosylase treatment, a first 18-cycle PCR with universal primers M1SS and BC2_uni_R was performed on all cDNA. The paper's processing steps were these. Normalization of each sample was performed by random selection of 1 million high-quality reads, each carrying a distinct molecular identifier. Reads sharing molecular identifiers were discarded rather than binned into consensus sequences. CDR3 identification, clonotype clustering and error correction used MiTCR with a Q25 quality threshold and the strictest error-elimination algorithm. A nonparametric unseen species model using Euler transformation provided a lower-bound estimate of total TCR beta diversity. The public reads were reprocessed in TCRdb via fastp at Q25 and MiXCR, keeping in-frame beta chains. Each entry is one CDR3 protein sequence, shown with its most common DNA and genes. The V and J calls come from TCRdb's annotation, not from the publication. Recorded for this sample are about 1.4 million distinct CDR3 sequences; roughly 59% of them occurred a single time. The biggest ten clones account for 5.5% to 8% of the sample.

The CDR3 runs 15 residues from the cysteine to the phenylalanine. Only the CDR3 DNA stays, 45 bases, in frame from base 1. In the germline V gene, CDR1 corresponds to SGHDT and CDR2 to YYEEEE. The germline V and J ends show losses of 7 bases and 5 bases respectively, and no gene match explains 9 bases of the junction. This clonotype was detected only once. The specificity of this receptor is unknown. No qualities accompany the bases; no much larger clone lies one base away. The roughly 37 donors, aged about 6 to 95 years, were systemically healthy Caucasian individuals from Russia. Approximately 10 milliliters of peripheral blood were collected from each donor into EDTA-treated Vacutainer tubes. PBMCs were isolated by Ficoll-Paque density-gradient centrifugation, with at least 7 million obtained per sample. Trizol reagent was used to extract total RNA from the PBMCs, yielding at least 6 micrograms per sample. Naive CD45RAhigh/CD27high T cell percentages were measured by flow cytometry on a PBMC aliquot from every donor.

The source is a man aged 18 to 35 in good health. The sample taken for sequencing was blood. Recombination linked TRBV5-6 to TRBJ2-3, with 11 junctional bases fitting TRBD2. The bases are TGTGCCAGCGCCCGTAGCGGGGGGGCGAGAGATACGCAGTATTTT. This translates into CASARSGGARDTQYF.